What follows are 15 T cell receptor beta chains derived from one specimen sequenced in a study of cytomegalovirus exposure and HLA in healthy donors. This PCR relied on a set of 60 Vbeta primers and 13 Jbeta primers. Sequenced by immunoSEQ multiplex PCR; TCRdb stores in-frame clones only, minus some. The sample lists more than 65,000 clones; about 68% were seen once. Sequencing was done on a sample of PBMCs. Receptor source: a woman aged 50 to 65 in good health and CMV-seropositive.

DNA for the CDR3: TGTGCCAGCAGCGGGGGGGCCACAGATACGCAGTATTTT. The encoded protein is CASSGGATDTQYF. V usage is TRBV6-4 and J usage is TRBJ2-3; 8 positions match TRBD2. The germline gives CDR1 MRHNA, CDR2 SNTAGT. The trim removed 6 bases at V and 2 bases at J, leaving 1 base unmatched. The CDR3 extends over 13 amino acids.

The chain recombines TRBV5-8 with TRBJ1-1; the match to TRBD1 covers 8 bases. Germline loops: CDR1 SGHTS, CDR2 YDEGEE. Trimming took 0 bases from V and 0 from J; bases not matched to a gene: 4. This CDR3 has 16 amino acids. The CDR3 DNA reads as TGTGCCAGCAGCTTGGGCAGGGGGCTCTTGAACACTGAAGCTTTCTTT. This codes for CASSLGRGLLNTEAFF.

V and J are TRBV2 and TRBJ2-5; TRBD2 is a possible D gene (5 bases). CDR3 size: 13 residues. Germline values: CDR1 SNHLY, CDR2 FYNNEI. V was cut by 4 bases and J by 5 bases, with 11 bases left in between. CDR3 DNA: TGTGCCAGCAGTGTAGCCGGGATGGAGACCCAGTACTTC. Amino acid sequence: CASSVAGMETQYF.

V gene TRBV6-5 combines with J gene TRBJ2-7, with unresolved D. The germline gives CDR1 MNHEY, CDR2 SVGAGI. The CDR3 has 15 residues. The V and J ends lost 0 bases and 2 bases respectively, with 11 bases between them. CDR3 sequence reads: CASSYSRLRAYEQYF. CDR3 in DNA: TGTGCCAGCAGTTACTCGAGACTCCGGGCCTACGAGCAGTACTTC.

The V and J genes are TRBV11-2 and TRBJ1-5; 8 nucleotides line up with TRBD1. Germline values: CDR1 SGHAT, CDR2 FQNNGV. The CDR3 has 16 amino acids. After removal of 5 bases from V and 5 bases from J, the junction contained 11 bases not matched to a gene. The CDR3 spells CASSPHSGTGDQPQHF. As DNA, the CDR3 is TGTGCCAGCAGCCCCCACTCCGGGACAGGAGATCAGCCCCAGCATTTT.

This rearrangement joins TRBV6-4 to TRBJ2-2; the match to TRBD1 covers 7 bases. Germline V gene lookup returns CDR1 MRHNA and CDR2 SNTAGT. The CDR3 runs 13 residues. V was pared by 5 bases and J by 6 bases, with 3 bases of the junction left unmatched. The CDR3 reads CASSMDRSGELFF. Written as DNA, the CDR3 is TGTGCCAGCAGTATGGACAGGTCCGGGGAGCTGTTTTTT.

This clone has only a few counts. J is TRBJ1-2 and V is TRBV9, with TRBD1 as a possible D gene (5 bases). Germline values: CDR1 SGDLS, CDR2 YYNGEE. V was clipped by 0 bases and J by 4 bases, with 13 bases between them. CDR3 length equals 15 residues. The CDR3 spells CASSVDLGVAYGYTF. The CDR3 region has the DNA TGTGCCAGCAGCGTAGACTTAGGGGTGGCCTATGGCTACACCTTC.

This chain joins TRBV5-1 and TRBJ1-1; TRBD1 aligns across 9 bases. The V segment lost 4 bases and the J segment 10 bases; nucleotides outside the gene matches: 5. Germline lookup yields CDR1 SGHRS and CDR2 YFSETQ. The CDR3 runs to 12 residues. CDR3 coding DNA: TGCGCCAGCAGCCGCGGACAGGGGATAGCTTTCTTT. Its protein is CASSRGQGIAFF.

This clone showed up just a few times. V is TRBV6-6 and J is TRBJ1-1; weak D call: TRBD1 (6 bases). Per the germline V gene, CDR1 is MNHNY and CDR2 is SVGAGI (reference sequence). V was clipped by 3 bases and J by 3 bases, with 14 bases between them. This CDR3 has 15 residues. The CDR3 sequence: CASSYGGGGYTEAFF. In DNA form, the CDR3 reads TGTGCCAGCAGTTATGGGGGGGGCGGTTACACTGAAGCTTTCTTT.

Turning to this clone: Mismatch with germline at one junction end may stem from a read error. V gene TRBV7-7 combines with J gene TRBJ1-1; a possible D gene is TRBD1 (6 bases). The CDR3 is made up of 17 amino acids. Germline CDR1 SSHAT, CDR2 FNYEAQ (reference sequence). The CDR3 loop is CASSAITGSGVNTEAFF. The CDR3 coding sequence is TGTGCTAGCAGCGCGATAACAGGGAGTGGGGTCAACACTGAAGCTTTCTTT.

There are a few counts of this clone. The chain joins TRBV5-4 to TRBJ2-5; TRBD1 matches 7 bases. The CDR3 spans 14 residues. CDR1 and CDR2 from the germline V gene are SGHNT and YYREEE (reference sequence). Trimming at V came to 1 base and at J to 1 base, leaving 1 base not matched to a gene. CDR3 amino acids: CASSLRDSQETQYF. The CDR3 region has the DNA TGTGCCAGCAGCTTGAGGGACAGCCAAGAGACCCAGTACTTC.

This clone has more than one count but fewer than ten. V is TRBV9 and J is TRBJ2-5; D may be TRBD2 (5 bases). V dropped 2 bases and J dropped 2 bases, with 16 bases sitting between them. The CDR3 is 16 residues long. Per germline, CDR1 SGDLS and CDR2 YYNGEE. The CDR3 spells CASSVGMGGPQETQYF. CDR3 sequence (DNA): TGTGCCAGCAGCGTGGGTATGGGCGGGCCACAAGAGACCCAGTACTTC.

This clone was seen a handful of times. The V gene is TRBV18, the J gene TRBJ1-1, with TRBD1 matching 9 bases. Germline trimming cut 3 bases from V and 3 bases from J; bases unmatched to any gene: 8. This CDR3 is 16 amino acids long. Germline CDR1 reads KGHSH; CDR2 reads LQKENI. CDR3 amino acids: CASSPPGQGRYTEAFF. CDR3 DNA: TGTGCCAGCTCACCCCCGGGACAGGGACGATACACTGAAGCTTTCTTT. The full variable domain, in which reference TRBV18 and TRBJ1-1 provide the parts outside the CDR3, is NAGVMQNPRHLVRRRGQEARLRCSPMKGHSHVYWYRQLPEEGLKFMVYLQKENIIDESGMPKERFSAEFPKEGPSILRIQQVVRGDSAAYFCASSPPGQGRYTEAFFGQGTRLTVV.

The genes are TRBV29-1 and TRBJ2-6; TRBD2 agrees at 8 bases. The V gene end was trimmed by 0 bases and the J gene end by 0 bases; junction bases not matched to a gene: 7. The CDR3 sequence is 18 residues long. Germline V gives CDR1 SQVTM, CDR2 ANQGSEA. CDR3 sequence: CSVEDVTGGPSGANVLTF. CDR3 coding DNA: TGCAGCGTTGAAGATGTCACGGGAGGGCCCTCTGGGGCCAACGTCCTGACTTTC. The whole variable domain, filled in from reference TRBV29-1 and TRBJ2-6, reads SAVISQKPSRDICQRGTSLTIQCQVDSQVTMMFWYRQQPGQSLTLIATANQGSEATYESGFVIDKFPISRPNLTFSTLTVSNMSPEDSSIYLCSVEDVTGGPSGANVLTFGAGSRLTVL.

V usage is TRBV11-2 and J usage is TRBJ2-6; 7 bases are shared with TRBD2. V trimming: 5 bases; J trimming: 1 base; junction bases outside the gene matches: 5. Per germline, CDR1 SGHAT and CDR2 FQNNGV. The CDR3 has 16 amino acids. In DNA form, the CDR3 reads TGTGCCAGCAGCCCACTCGGGGGGTCTGGGGCCAACGTCCTGACTTTC. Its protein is CASSPLGGSGANVLTF.